This TCR beta chain was captured in a study of shared clonotypes between healthy human individuals. Study context: Each donor's CD4 naive and CD4 memory cells filled three plates apiece, CD8 naive two, and CD8 memory one.

The CDR3 runs to 19 residues. V lost 1 base and J lost 4; bases outside the gene matches: 16. Germline V gives CDR1 SGHVS, CDR2 FNYEAQ. The assay was run at deep level. Study processing details: Junction-only immunoSEQ sequences carried no quality scores, so filtering differed. The assay was immunoSEQ multiplex PCR, and TCRdb's table has in-frame clones only and misses some. V, J and clone size reflect that table, while D and trimming were determined from the DNA. Of some 800,000 clones in the sample, almost 95% were seen once. The naive CD8 population came from CD45RO-negative cells selected for CCR7, without terminally differentiated effector memory CD45RA+ cells.

Material: naive CD8+ T cells sorted from blood. V and J are TRBV7-6 and TRBJ2-1; 7 positions agree with TRBD1. The source is a man aged 25 to 45 in good health. CDR3 loop: CASSLEADGTDIIYNEQFF. The CDR3, as DNA: TGTGCCAGCAGCTTAGAAGCAGACGGGACAGACATTATTTACAATGAGCAGTTCTTC.